These T cell receptor beta chains were read from a single sample in a study of graft-versus-host responses after intestinal transplantation. The protocol was immunoSEQ multiplex PCR, while the TCRdb copy is restricted to in-frame clones and leaves out a portion. The data hold 80,000 to 85,000 clones, with 90% to 95% observed a single time. These receptors' antigens are unknown. The sample here was unstimulated CD4+ T cells sorted from spleen or lymph node cells, taken before intestinal transplant. All receptors derive from a human donor who received an intestinal transplant. CDR3s include the opening cysteine and the closing phenylalanine or tryptophan. A D gene is named only where the DNA matches it firmly. The size entry is marked missing in some rows and otherwise reads once, few, many or a size class.

v_gene	d_gene	j_gene	abundance	CDR3aa	CDR3nt
TRBV27	TRBD1	TRBJ2-7	.	CASSFLGTGAYEQYF	TGTGCCAGCAGTTTTTTAGGGACAGGTGCCTACGAGCAGTACTTC
TRBV25-1	TRBD1	TRBJ1-1	.	CASRGTGNTEAFF	TGTGCCAGCAGAGGGACAGGGAACACTGAAGCTTTCTTT
TRBV2	.	TRBJ1-4	.	CASSEGGGGEKLFF	TGTGCCAGCAGTGAGGGGGGGGGCGGTGAAAAACTGTTTTTT
TRBV10-2	TRBD1	TRBJ2-3	.	CASGYGTASTDTQYF	TGCGCCAGCGGTTACGGGACAGCTAGCACAGATACGCAGTATTTT
TRBV5-1	.	TRBJ1-1	.	CASSLDRLNTEAFF	TGCGCCAGCAGCTTGGACAGGTTGAACACTGAAGCTTTCTTT
TRBV6-1	.	TRBJ1-5	.	CASSWGDQPQHF	TGTGCCAGCAGTTGGGGGGATCAGCCCCAGCATTTT
TRBV5-6	TRBD1	TRBJ2-7	.	CASSLARQGSEQYF	TGTGCCAGCAGCTTGGCCCGACAGGGCTCCGAGCAGTACTTC
TRBV5-8	.	TRBJ1-3	few	CASSLYRSSGNTIYF	TGTGCCAGCAGCCTCTACAGGAGCTCTGGAAACACCATATATTTT
TRBV9	TRBD2	TRBJ2-2	once	CASSARGGAIGELFF	TGTGCCAGCAGCGCCCGCGGGGGGGCGATCGGGGAGCTGTTTTTT
TRBV7-9	.	TRBJ2-3	.	CASSLVFRTLGTDTQYF	TGTGCCAGCAGCTTAGTATTCCGGACTCTGGGCACAGATACGCAGTATTTT
TRBV30	TRBD2	TRBJ2-7	.	CAWSVGGSSYEQYF	TGTGCCTGGAGTGTGGGGGGGTCCTCCTACGAGCAGTACTTC
TRBV6-5	TRBD1	TRBJ2-7	once	CASRPQGPYEQYF	TGTGCCAGCAGACCACAGGGGCCCTACGAGCAGTACTTC
TRBV6-1	TRBD1	TRBJ1-2	.	CASYPGTGGGYTF	TGTGCCAGCTACCCCGGGACAGGCGGAGGCTACACCTTC
TRBV11-2	.	TRBJ1-1	.	CASSSGQNTEAFF	TGTGCCAGCAGCTCGGGACAGAACACTGAAGCTTTCTTT
TRBV19	TRBD2	TRBJ2-3	.	CASSIGAGGQDTQYF	TGTGCCAGTAGTATTGGAGCGGGGGGGCAGGATACGCAGTATTTT
TRBV19	.	TRBJ1-1	.	CASSIQGLNTEAFF	TGTGCCAGTAGTATTCAGGGTTTGAACACTGAAGCTTTCTTT
TRBV19	.	TRBJ1-2	.	CASSIGGVGYTF	TGTGCCAGTAGTATAGGGGGAGTTGGCTACACCTTC
TRBV30	TRBD1	TRBJ1-2	.	CAWGGTGNHPYGYTF	TGTGCCTGGGGGGGGACAGGGAATCATCCCTATGGCTACACCTTC
TRBV4-3	.	TRBJ2-3	.	CASSQDRSKKADTQYF	TGCGCCAGCAGCCAAGACCGGAGCAAAAAGGCAGATACGCAGTATTTT
TRBV9	TRBD2	TRBJ2-5	.	CASSVDPGLASEQYF	TGTGCCAGCAGCGTAGATCCGGGACTAGCGAGTGAGCAGTACTTC
TRBV10-3	.	TRBJ2-5	.	CAISGPKSAETQYF	TGTGCCATCAGTGGACCAAAAAGCGCAGAGACCCAGTACTTC
TRBV2	TRBD1	TRBJ2-2	.	CAIGGGQGQNTGELFF	TGTGCCATCGGCGGAGGACAGGGACAGAACACCGGGGAGCTGTTTTTT
TRBV19	.	TRBJ1-2	.	CASSGTTGYLYGYTF	TGTGCCAGTAGTGGAACCACAGGTTACCTCTATGGCTACACCTTC
TRBV21-1	.	TRBJ1-3	few	CASSKEFPVEGNTIYF	TGTGCCAGCAGCAAAGAATTCCCCGTGGAGGGAAACACCATATATTTT
TRBV30	.	TRBJ1-4	.	CACFGRAARPTPTNEKLFF	TGTGCCTGTTTCGGGCGGGCGGCCCGCCCAACTCCAACTAATGAAAAACTGTTTTTT
TRBV7-2	.	TRBJ1-2	.	CASSLDSGRYTF	TGTGCCAGCAGCTTAGATTCAGGCCGCTACACCTTC
TRBV19	.	TRBJ2-3	once	CASSPGISTDTQYF	TGTGCCAGTAGCCCGGGAATTAGCACAGATACGCAGTATTTT